This T cell receptor (beta chain) was observed in a study of OX40 agonist ivuxolimab in advanced cancers. This table comes from immunoSEQ multiplex PCR, and its TCRdb copy is limited to in-frame clones, with some not included. The table includes about 50,000 clones, around 90% detected once. CDR1 is MNHNS, CDR2 SASEGT, per germline. V was pared by 2 bases and J by 5 bases, with 10 bases between. This CDR3 contains 15 residues. The V call is TRBV6-1, the J call TRBJ1-6; D is ambiguous. This clonotype was sampled from an adult with an advanced solid tumor such as melanoma, head and neck, liver or kidney cancer. The sequenced sample was CD4+ or CD8+ T cells sorted from blood, obtained in a trial of the OX40 agonist ivuxolimab. The CDR3 DNA follows: TGTGCCAGCAGTGAATGGGGAGAGGATAATTCACCCCTCCACTTT. It specifies CASSEWGEDNSPLHF.